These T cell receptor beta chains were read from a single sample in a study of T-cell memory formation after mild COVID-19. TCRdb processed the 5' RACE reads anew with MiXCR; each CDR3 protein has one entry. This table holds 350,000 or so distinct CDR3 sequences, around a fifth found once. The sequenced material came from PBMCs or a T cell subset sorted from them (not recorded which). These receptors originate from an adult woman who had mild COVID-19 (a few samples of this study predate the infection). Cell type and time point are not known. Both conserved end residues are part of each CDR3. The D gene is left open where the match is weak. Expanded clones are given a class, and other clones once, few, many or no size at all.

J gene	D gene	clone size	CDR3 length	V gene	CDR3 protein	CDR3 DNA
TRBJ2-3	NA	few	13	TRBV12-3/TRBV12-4	CASSFPSGQTQYF	TGTGCCAGCAGTTTTCCTTCTGGCCAAACGCAGTATTTT
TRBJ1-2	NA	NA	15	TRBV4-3	CASSPRGGQGYGYTF	TGCGCCAGCAGCCCGCGGGGGGGGCAAGGCTATGGCTACACCTTC
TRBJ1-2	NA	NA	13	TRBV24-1	CATSAGGYYGYTF	TGTGCCACCAGTGCGGGGGGCTACTATGGCTACACCTTC
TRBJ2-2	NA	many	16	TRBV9	CASSVAVRGATGELFF	TGTGCCAGCAGCGTAGCGGTGAGGGGGGCAACCGGGGAGCTGTTTTTT
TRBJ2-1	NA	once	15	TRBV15	CATSFLVGANNEQFF	TGTGCCACCAGCTTCCTTGTGGGGGCGAACAATGAGCAGTTCTTC
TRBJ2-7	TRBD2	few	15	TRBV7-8	CASSDPGTSGYEQYF	TGTGCCAGCAGCGACCCCGGGACTAGCGGCTACGAGCAGTACTTC
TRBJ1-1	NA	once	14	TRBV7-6	CASSFGGEDTEAFF	TGTGCCAGCAGCTTCGGGGGGGAGGACACTGAAGCTTTCTTT
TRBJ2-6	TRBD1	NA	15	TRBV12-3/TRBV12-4	CASSDRGPGANVLTF	TGTGCCAGCAGTGACAGGGGGCCTGGGGCCAACGTCCTGACTTTC
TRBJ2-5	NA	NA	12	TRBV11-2	CASSSPVGTQYF	TGTGCCAGCAGCTCCCCCGTGGGGACCCAGTACTTC
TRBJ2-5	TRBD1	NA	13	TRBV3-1	CASRQGAGETQYF	TGTGCCAGCAGGCAGGGGGCAGGGGAGACCCAGTACTTC